This T cell receptor beta chain is from a study of blood T cell repertoires in COVID-19. Study context: From T cells, B-cell-depleted T cells, or PBMCs came the material, which was cDNA or gDNA.

Germline assignment: CDR1 MGHRA and CDR2 YSYEKL. CDR3 length: 14 amino acids. Trimming took 4 bases from V and 7 from J, leaving 16 bases between them. The data were produced by immunoSEQ multiplex PCR, yet TCRdb's version contains in-frame clones alone and is incomplete. The sample lists fewer than 85,000 clones, 88% seen once, with 8.5% to 9.5% in the top ten. The specimen sequenced was peripheral blood. The chain combines TRBV4-1 with TRBJ1-1; D uncertain. The origin of this receptor is a human donor in a cohort sampled during active COVID-19. CDR3 nucleotides: TGCGCCAGCAGCCCGTTCCCTTCAGGAGGTGAAGCTTTCTTT. Amino acid sequence: CASSPFPSGGEAFF.